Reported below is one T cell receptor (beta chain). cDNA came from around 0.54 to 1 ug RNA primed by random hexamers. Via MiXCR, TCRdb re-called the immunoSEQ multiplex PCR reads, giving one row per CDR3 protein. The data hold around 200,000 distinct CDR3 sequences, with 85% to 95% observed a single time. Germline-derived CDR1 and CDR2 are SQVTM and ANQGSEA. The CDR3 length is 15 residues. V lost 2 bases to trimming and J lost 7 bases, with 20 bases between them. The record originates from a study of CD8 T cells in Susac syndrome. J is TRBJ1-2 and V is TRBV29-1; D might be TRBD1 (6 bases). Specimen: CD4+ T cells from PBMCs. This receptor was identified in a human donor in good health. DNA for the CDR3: TGCAGCGTTGAATTGGGTGCCGGGGGCGCGTTTGGCTACACCTTC. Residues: CSVELGAGGAFGYTF.